This passage covers 15 T cell receptor beta chains from one sample sequenced in a study of cytomegalovirus exposure and HLA in healthy donors (TCRdb year 2017). The library was produced with the immunoSEQ multiplex PCR assay. For the multiplex PCR, a mixture combining 60 forward primers for TCR Vbeta segments and 13 reverse primers for TCR Jbeta segments was used. TCRdb holds this immuneACCESS table with in-frame rearrangements only. Some clones are missing; in checked studies, unresolved V genes explain under half, and the rest has no known cause. This sample's listing comprises about 130,000 clones. About 2% of the sample comes from the top ten. What was sequenced was PBMCs. These receptors all stem from a man aged 40-55 years in good health and CMV-seronegative.

The V call is TRBV7-6, the J call TRBJ2-3; possible D gene TRBD2, 6 bases. The CDR3 is 14 amino acids. The V end lost 4 bases, the J end lost 0 bases, and 8 bases lay between the germline ends. Germline V gives CDR1 SGHVS, CDR2 FNYEAQ. CDR3 sequence reads: CASSSGASTDTQYF. The CDR3 nucleotides are TGTGCCAGCAGCTCGGGAGCTAGCACAGATACGCAGTATTTT.

The genes are TRBV6-6 and TRBJ2-7, with unresolved D. Germline CDR1 and CDR2: MNHNY and SVGAGI (reference sequence). V was cut by 7 bases and J by 7 bases, with 17 bases left in between. This CDR3 comprises 13 residues. CDR3 coding DNA: TGTGCCAGCACTAGGAAGAGTATTGGGGAGCAGTACTTC. Protein: CASTRKSIGEQYF.

The DNA of the CDR3 is TGTGCCAGCAGTTCCTCCCGCAGGGGGCTGGGACAGCCCCAGCATTTT. Its translation is CASSSSRRGLGQPQHF. The chain uses TRBV6-6 and TRBJ1-5; 8 positions match TRBD1. CDR1 and CDR2 from the germline V gene are MNHNY and SVGAGI (reference sequence). The junction had 12 bases not matched to a gene; V was cut back by 4 bases and J by 7 bases. The CDR3 totals 16 residues.

The rearrangement links TRBV19 to TRBJ2-7; 9 bases align to TRBD1. This CDR3 is built from 15 residues. J lost 2 bases, V lost 3 bases, and 5 bases had no gene match. Germline CDR1 is LNHDA and CDR2 is SQIVND (reference sequence). CDR3 region: CASSMTDRGPYEQYF. CDR3 DNA sequence: TGTGCCAGTAGTATGACGGACAGGGGTCCCTACGAGCAGTACTTC.

The chain is built from TRBV7-9 and TRBJ2-1; weak D call: TRBD1 (5 bases). Per germline, CDR1 SEHNR and CDR2 FQNEAQ (reference sequence). Trimming cost V 3 bases and J 0 bases, with 9 bases left between them. This CDR3 region has 15 residues. Written as DNA, the CDR3 is TGTGCCAGCAGCTTTCAGGGTAGCTCCTACAATGAGCAGTTCTTC. It yields the protein CASSFQGSSYNEQFF.

V and J are TRBV7-9 and TRBJ2-7; TRBD2 agrees at 8 bases. Germline values: CDR1 SEHNR, CDR2 FQNEAQ (reference sequence). The CDR3 consists of 17 residues. J was trimmed by 1 base and V by 2 bases; bases with no gene match: 10. The CDR3 reads CASSLRAVTSGSYEQYF. CDR3 nucleotide sequence: TGTGCCAGCAGCTTACGGGCAGTCACTAGCGGTTCCTACGAGCAGTACTTC. The full variable domain, with the rest looked up from reference TRBV7-9 and TRBJ2-7, is DTGVSQNPRHKITKRGQNVTFRCDPISEHNRLYWYRQTLGQGPEFLTYFQNEAQLEKSRLLSDRFSAERPKGSFSTLEIQRTEQGDSAMYLCASSLRAVTSGSYEQYFGPGTRLTVT.

The CDR3 coding sequence is TGTGCCAGCAGCATCCCTCCTAGCGGGCGCTACAATGAGCAGTTCTTC. Translating gives CASSIPPSGRYNEQFF. The chain has TRBV11-3 and TRBJ2-1; 8 bases match TRBD2. The CDR3 runs 16 residues. V was pared by 5 bases and J by 3 bases, with 9 bases of the junction left unmatched. Germline CDR1 and CDR2: SGHNT and YENEEA.

The CDR3 DNA sequence: TGTGCCTGGAGCACTCTCGGGTCTAGCGGGGCGACCCAGTACTTC. Its translation is CAWSTLGSSGATQYF. The V gene is TRBV30, the J gene TRBJ2-5, with 9 nucleotides matching TRBD2. Germline CDR1 is GTSNPN and CDR2 is SVGIG (reference sequence). The CDR3 is made up of 15 amino acids. V lost 3 bases, J lost 7 bases, and 12 bases stayed unmatched.

This chain uses TRBV4-3 with TRBJ2-3, with TRBD2 identical over 7 bases. The CDR3 contains 13 residues. The germline V gene encodes CDR1 LGHNA and CDR2 YSLEER. Trimming removed 4 bases from V and 6 bases from J; junction bases left unmatched: 4. The chain's CDR3 is CASSLTGGDTQYF. Here the CDR3 DNA reads TGCGCCAGCAGCCTCACGGGGGGTGATACGCAGTATTTT.

The chain uses TRBV29-1 and TRBJ1-2; weak D call: TRBD1 (5 bases). V was clipped by 4 bases and J by 8 bases, with 11 bases between them. Looked up from germline, CDR1 is SQVTM and CDR2 is ANQGSEA. CDR3 size: 11 residues. CDR3 amino acids: CSVGGEEGYTF. In nucleotides, the CDR3 is TGCAGCGTTGGGGGGGAGGAGGGCTACACCTTC.

The rearrangement links TRBV6-1 to TRBJ2-7; 11 bases are a match to TRBD2. V lost 7 bases to trimming and J lost 2 bases; unmatched junction nucleotides: 4. The CDR3 consists of 14 residues. Germline CDR1 reads MNHNS; CDR2 reads SASEGT. The CDR3 sequence is CASNRLAGPYEQYF. CDR3 sequence (DNA): TGTGCCAGCAATCGACTAGCGGGACCCTACGAGCAGTACTTC.

The CDR3 DNA reads TGTGCCAGCAGTTGGGGCCAGGGAGGTGGCTACACCTTC. Protein: CASSWGQGGGYTF. The V call is TRBV2, the J call TRBJ1-2, with D tentatively TRBD1 (5 bases). With 5 bases removed from V and 7 bases from J, the gap between germline ends came to 14 bases. Germline V lookup: CDR1 SNHLY, CDR2 FYNNEI. The CDR3 is 13 residues long.

The V and J genes are TRBV9 and TRBJ2-1; TRBD1 matches 8 bases. CDR1 SGDLS and CDR2 YYNGEE come from the germline V gene. The J segment lost 9 bases and the V segment lost 4 bases, leaving 15 bases of the junction unmatched. This CDR3 is built from 16 residues. The CDR3 region is CASSSRTGTLPGEQFF. The CDR3 DNA follows: TGTGCCAGCAGCTCTCGGACAGGGACACTCCCGGGTGAGCAGTTCTTC.

This chain connects TRBV5-4 to TRBJ2-7; 12 nucleotides align to TRBD2. Losses at the gene ends were 4 bases for V and 7 bases for J; bases not matched to a gene: 9. This CDR3 contains 15 residues. The germline V gene encodes CDR1 SGHNT and CDR2 YYREEE (reference sequence). As DNA, the CDR3 is TGTGCCAGCAGCCCAAAGACTAGCGGGAGAGGTGAGCAGTACTTC. Its translation is CASSPKTSGRGEQYF.

V and J are TRBV2 and TRBJ2-7; 9 nucleotides align to TRBD1. CDR3 size: 15 residues. Per germline, CDR1 SNHLY and CDR2 FYNNEI. V was clipped by 0 bases and J by 4 bases; unmatched bases: 4. CDR3 bases: TGTGCCAGCAGTGAAGCATGGGACAGGGCTTACGAGCAGTACTTC. Its protein product is CASSEAWDRAYEQYF.